The T cell receptor (beta chain) under discussion was sequenced for a study of CD8+CD57+ T cells in acquired aplastic anemia. Whole-study context: Each DNA sample taken from sorted CD4+ and CD8+ cells came to about 3.2 ug on average.

Trimming took off 4 bases at V and 1 base at J, with 12 bases between the two ends. This CDR3 comprises 15 residues. Germline loops: CDR1 MNHNY, CDR2 SVGAGI (reference sequence). The study, taken as a whole, reports: Between patients and controls, CD8+ Simpson's diversity did not vary significantly. The study identified roughly 31 CD8+ CDR3 sequences shared by patients and controls.

This clonotype was counted a few times. Its antigen remains unidentified. Genomic DNA provided the template from which TCR beta VDJ and CDR3 profiles were obtained. TCRdb analysed the reads with MiXCR anew, one entry per CDR3 protein. The sample includes 150,000 to 200,000 distinct CDR3 sequences, around 65% of them seen just once. This chain connects TRBV6-6 to TRBJ2-3, with D perhaps given as TRBD1 or TRBD2 (5 bases each). The specimen was sorted CD4+, CD8+, or CD8+CD57+ T cells (not recorded which) from PBMCs. The sequence was obtained from a human donor with severe aplastic anemia or a healthy control (not recorded which). The CDR3 loop reads CASSLGAGGTDTQYF. Written as DNA, the CDR3 is TGTGCCAGCAGTTTAGGGGCCGGGGGCACAGATACGCAGTATTTT.